A single sample gave rise to the 31 T cell receptor beta chains below, sequenced in a study of T cell responses to AZD1222 COVID-19 vaccine. Only in-frame clones appear in the TCRdb table, and some are missing; sequencing was by immunoSEQ multiplex PCR. The sample has 100,000 to 120,000 clones, roughly 87% seen once. Sequencing was performed on peripheral blood, taken 28 days after the second AZD1222 dose. These receptors came from an adult who received the AZD1222 COVID-19 vaccine.

The chain carries TRBV19 and TRBJ1-2; D is uncertain. Germline CDR1 and CDR2: LNHDA and SQIVND (reference sequence). CDR3 size: 14 residues. Trimming cost V 5 bases and J 4 bases, with 14 bases left between them. CDR3 sequence reads: CASSSRGRLYGYTF. The DNA for the CDR3 is TGTGCCAGTAGTTCGCGAGGACGGCTCTATGGCTACACCTTC.

This clone appeared once. The rearrangement joins TRBV5-1 to TRBJ1-1, with D possibly TRBD1 on 5 matching bases. Trimming removed 0 bases at V and 2 bases at J, with 11 bases between. The CDR3 is 15 amino acids. Germline CDR1 and CDR2: SGHRS and YFSETQ. Here the CDR3 reads CASSLAKGANTEAFF. CDR3 nucleotide sequence: TGCGCCAGCAGCTTGGCTAAAGGGGCAAACACTGAAGCTTTCTTT.

Here the CDR3 reads CASSVGGSPRQFF. In nucleotides, the CDR3 is TGTGCCAGCAGCGTCGGGGGTTCACCGCGGCAGTTCTTC. The V gene is TRBV5-8, the J gene TRBJ2-1; possibly TRBD2 for D (6 bases). Trimming shortened V by 4 bases and J by 12 bases, and 17 bases separated the two germline ends. Germline values: CDR1 SGHTS, CDR2 YDEGEE. There are 13 residues in the CDR3.

The V gene is TRBV7-2, the J gene TRBJ1-1; D is possibly TRBD1 (5 bases). The CDR3 sequence is 13 residues long. V shed 2 bases and J shed 6 bases, with 10 bases lying between them. CDR1 SGHTA and CDR2 FQGNSA come from the germline V gene. The CDR3 region has the DNA TGTGCCAGCAGCTTAACACGACAGTCTGAAGCTTTCTTT. It encodes CASSLTRQSEAFF.

The V call is TRBV1, the J call TRBJ2-5; the table's D call, TRBD2, has no DNA check behind it. TRBV1 is marked as a pseudogene. The CDR3 is 19 residues long. The CDR3 DNA reads TGCACCAGCAGCCAACCTTTAACTTGGACTAGCGGGAACCAAGAGACCCAGTACTTC. It encodes CTSSQPLTWTSGNQETQYF.

The J gene is TRBJ2-5, the V gene TRBV7-2; 8 bases line up with TRBD2. V trimming: 1 base; J trimming: 1 base; junction bases outside the gene matches: 5. There are 16 residues in the CDR3. Germline CDR1 is SGHTA and CDR2 is FQGNSA. The CDR3 is CASSLVGSGAQETQYF. Written as DNA, the CDR3 is TGTGCCAGCAGCTTAGTAGGTAGCGGGGCCCAAGAGACCCAGTACTTC.

The chain is built from TRBV20-1 and TRBJ2-4; D ambiguous. The CDR3 extends over 11 amino acids. Trimming removed 2 bases at V and 9 bases at J, with 8 bases between. CDR1 and CDR2 (germline): DFQATT, SNEGSKA (reference sequence). For the CDR3, the DNA is TGCAGTGCTAGATCGGAGAGCATTCAGTACTTC. Translated, it gives CSARSESIQYF.

This clone has only one observation. The V call is TRBV20-1, the J call TRBJ2-7; 7 bases are a match to TRBD1. The CDR3 consists of 12 residues. Germline lookup yields CDR1 DFQATT and CDR2 SNEGSKA (reference sequence). The ends lost 3 bases at V and 3 bases at J; junction bases unmatched: 2. This chain's CDR3 is CSASYRGYEQYF. CDR3 bases: TGCAGTGCTAGTTACAGGGGCTACGAGCAGTACTTC.

The chain couples TRBV7-3 to TRBJ1-1, with 7 positions matching TRBD1. The J segment lost 7 bases and the V segment lost 0 bases, leaving 8 bases of the junction unmatched. The CDR3 length is 15 residues. Per the germline V gene, CDR1 is SGHTA and CDR2 is FQGTGA. The CDR3 loop is CASSLTPPGQSEAFF. CDR3 coding DNA: TGTGCCAGCAGCTTAACTCCCCCGGGACAGAGTGAAGCTTTCTTT.

This rearrangement joins TRBV9 to TRBJ2-1, with TRBD2 matching over 14 bases. V lost 3 bases to trimming and J lost 7 bases; unmatched junction nucleotides: 3. Germline V gene data show CDR1 as SGDLS and CDR2 as YYNGEE. This CDR3 is built from 15 residues. This CDR3 reads CASSGGLAGENEQFF. The CDR3 coding sequence is TGTGCCAGCAGCGGGGGACTAGCGGGAGAGAATGAGCAGTTCTTC.

The genes are TRBV9 and TRBJ2-2; 10 bases are a match to TRBD1. Germline loops: CDR1 SGDLS, CDR2 YYNGEE. Trimming removed 4 bases from V and 4 bases from J; junction bases left unmatched: 7. This CDR3 contains 16 residues. DNA of the CDR3: TGTGCCAGCAGCCCCCGAGGGGACAGGGGCACCGGGGAGCTGTTTTTT. Its translation: CASSPRGDRGTGELFF. The entire variable domain, with the rest obtained from reference TRBV9 and TRBJ2-2, is as follows: DSGVTQTPKHLITATGQRVTLRCSPRSGDLSVYWYQQSLDQGLQFLIQYYNGEERAKGNILERFSAQQFPDLHSELNLSSLELGDSALYFCASSPRGDRGTGELFFGEGSRLTVL.

The V and J genes are TRBV19 and TRBJ1-4; the D gene is possibly TRBD1 (6 bases). Trimming left V 6 bases short and J 7 bases short, with 12 bases between. Germline V CDR1 and CDR2: LNHDA, SQIVND (reference sequence). This CDR3 is 13 amino acids long. In DNA form, the CDR3 reads TGTGCCAGTAGATCGGCGGGGGCTGAAAAACTGTTTTTT. This translates into CASRSAGAEKLFF. Looking up the rest from reference TRBV19 and TRBJ1-4 gives the full variable domain: DGGITQSPKYLFRKEGQNVTLSCEQNLNHDAMYWYRQDPGQGLRLIYYSQIVNDFQKGDIAEGYSVSREKKESFPLTVTSAQKNPTAFYLCASRSAGAEKLFFGSGTQLSVL.

The chain recombines TRBV5-1 with TRBJ1-1; 9 positions agree with TRBD1. Per the germline V gene, CDR1 is SGHRS and CDR2 is YFSETQ. Trimming cost V 9 bases and J 4 bases; bases outside gene matches: 7. The CDR3 consists of 13 residues. The CDR3 DNA sequence: TGCGCCACCGCCACAGGGGGCGGCACTGAAGCTTTCTTT. Its translation: CATATGGGTEAFF.

The chain has TRBV19 and TRBJ1-5; D is unclear. Trimming pared 4 bases from V and 2 bases from J, leaving 3 bases between. The CDR3 runs to 12 residues. Germline V gene sequence: CDR1 LNHDA, CDR2 SQIVND (reference sequence). The CDR3 region is CASSSGNQPQHF. The CDR3 nucleotides read TGTGCCAGTAGTAGTGGCAATCAGCCCCAGCATTTT.

The chain joins TRBV19 to TRBJ2-1; D is perhaps TRBD1 (6 bases). Germline CDR1 is LNHDA and CDR2 is SQIVND (reference sequence). V was pared by 1 base and J by 8 bases, with 15 bases between. The CDR3 is 15 residues long. CDR3: CASSIGQGLRYEQFF. The CDR3 DNA is TGTGCCAGTAGTATAGGGCAGGGGCTTAGGTATGAGCAGTTCTTC. The complete variable domain, with remaining parts taken from reference TRBV19 and TRBJ2-1, reads DGGITQSPKYLFRKEGQNVTLSCEQNLNHDAMYWYRQDPGQGLRLIYYSQIVNDFQKGDIAEGYSVSREKKESFPLTVTSAQKNPTAFYLCASSIGQGLRYEQFFGPGTRLTVL.

The rearrangement joins TRBV30 to TRBJ2-7; weak D call: TRBD2 (6 bases). V lost 1 base, J lost 9 bases, and 16 bases lay in between. This CDR3 contains 13 residues. Looked up from germline, CDR1 is GTSNPN and CDR2 is SVGIG (reference sequence). CDR3 amino acids: CAWSGGGVPPQYF. The CDR3 bases are TGTGCCTGGAGTGGTGGCGGGGTCCCCCCGCAGTACTTC.

The CDR3 sequence: CASSFSSSGTDTQYF. The CDR3 DNA sequence: TGTGCCAGCAGCTTCAGTTCTAGCGGCACAGATACGCAGTATTTT. The chain couples TRBV11-2 to TRBJ2-3; maybe TRBD2 (6 bases). Germline CDR1 and CDR2: SGHAT and FQNNGV. The CDR3 contains 15 residues. The V end lost 3 bases, the J end lost 1 base, and 11 bases lay between the germline ends. Based on the CDR3 plus reference TRBV11-2 and TRBJ2-3, the full variable domain is EAGVAQSPRYKIIEKRQSVAFWCNPISGHATLYWYQQILGQGPKLLIQFQNNGVVDDSQLPKDRFSAERLKGVDSTLKIQPAKLEDSAVYLCASSFSSSGTDTQYFGPGTRLTVL.

The CDR3 here is CASSDGGRVNEQFF. The DNA for the CDR3 is TGTGCCAGCAGTGACGGCGGGAGGGTCAATGAGCAGTTCTTC. The rearrangement links TRBV6-4 to TRBJ2-1; 9 bases match TRBD2. The germline V gene has CDR1 MRHNA and CDR2 SNTAGT. CDR3 length: 14 amino acids. V was pared by 2 bases and J by 6 bases, with 2 bases of the junction left unmatched.

The chain uses TRBV18 and TRBJ1-3, with D unresolved. CDR3 length equals 17 residues. V lost 0 bases to trimming and J lost 2 bases, with 14 bases between them. Germline loops: CDR1 KGHSH, CDR2 LQKENI. CDR3 protein: CASSPPPARQAGNTIYF. CDR3 DNA: TGTGCCAGCTCACCACCGCCAGCCAGGCAGGCTGGAAACACCATATATTTT.

The chain carries TRBV5-1 and TRBJ1-1; 8 nucleotides align to TRBD1. V was clipped by 4 bases and J by 5 bases; unmatched bases: 10. This CDR3 spans 15 amino acids. CDR1 and CDR2 (germline): SGHRS, YFSETQ. CDR3 nucleotides: TGCGCCAGCAGCCCAGGGGGCGCGGTGGGAACTGAAGCTTTCTTT. It translates to CASSPGGAVGTEAFF.

The CDR3 nucleotides are TGTGCCAGCAGCTTAGTAGGTTTTTACGAGCAGTACTTC. Its protein product is CASSLVGFYEQYF. The chain uses TRBV7-9 and TRBJ2-7; no definite D call. CDR1 and CDR2 from the germline V gene are SEHNR and FQNEAQ (reference sequence). The CDR3 spans 13 residues. With 1 base removed from V and 4 bases from J, the gap between germline ends came to 8 bases.

The J gene is TRBJ1-6, the V gene TRBV30; D is possibly TRBD1 (5 bases). Per the germline V gene, CDR1 is GTSNPN and CDR2 is SVGIG (reference sequence). Between the trimmed V and J ends, which lost 4 bases and 7 bases, there was a span of 11 bases. The CDR3 extends over 13 amino acids. The chain's CDR3 is CAWNFGGNSPLHF. The CDR3 nucleotides are TGTGCCTGGAATTTCGGGGGGAATTCACCCCTCCACTTT.

J is TRBJ2-1 and V is TRBV15, with D possibly being TRBD2 (5 bases). Germline V CDR1 and CDR2: LNHNV, YYDKDF (reference sequence). Between the trimmed V and J ends, which lost 0 bases and 7 bases, there was a span of 13 bases. The CDR3 covers 15 residues. CDR3 residues: CATSRDVGAWNEQFF. The CDR3 nucleotides read TGTGCCACCAGCAGAGATGTGGGAGCGTGGAATGAGCAGTTCTTC.

The chain carries TRBV7-8 and TRBJ2-7, with D possibly matching TRBD1 (6 bases). This CDR3 region has 14 residues. CDR1 and CDR2 (germline): SGHVS, FQNEAQ. Trimming cost V 1 base and J 5 bases, with 12 bases left between them. CDR3: CASSLVVGGHEQYF. CDR3 nucleotide sequence: TGTGCCAGCAGCTTAGTGGTAGGGGGTCACGAGCAGTACTTC.

The chain has TRBV20-1 and TRBJ2-3, with 8 bases aligning to TRBD2. Looked up from germline, CDR1 is DFQATT and CDR2 is SNEGSKA (reference sequence). This CDR3 region has 15 residues. The trim removed 3 bases at V and 4 bases at J, leaving 9 bases unmatched. CDR3 amino acids: CSASKTSVGADTQYF. Written as DNA, the CDR3 is TGCAGTGCTAGTAAGACTAGCGTCGGCGCAGATACGCAGTATTTT.

The chain carries TRBV19 and TRBJ2-2; D is uncertain. Trimming took 6 bases from V and 0 from J, leaving 11 bases between them. The CDR3 consists of 15 residues. The germline V gene encodes CDR1 LNHDA and CDR2 SQIVND (reference sequence). The CDR3 sequence: CASSPLMTNTGELFF. CDR3 DNA sequence: TGTGCCAGTAGCCCTCTTATGACGAACACCGGGGAGCTGTTTTTT.

V and J are TRBV19 and TRBJ2-7, with 12 bases matching TRBD2. Germline V lookup: CDR1 LNHDA, CDR2 SQIVND (reference sequence). V lost 10 bases, J lost 3 bases, and 16 bases stayed unmatched. The CDR3 length is 17 residues. Written as DNA, the CDR3 is TGTGCCACCAGGGACAATTCGGGACTAGCGGGCAGCTACGAGCAGTACTTC. It encodes CATRDNSGLAGSYEQYF.

V gene TRBV10-3 combines with J gene TRBJ2-7, with TRBD2 identical over 11 bases. Germline V gene sequence: CDR1 ENHRY, CDR2 SYGVKD. J gave up 6 bases and V 6 bases, and 7 bases lay outside the gene matches. CDR3 length: 14 amino acids. CDR3 DNA: TGTGCCATCAGGCGGACTAGCGGGCCGTCCGAGCAGTACTTC. Encoded protein: CAIRRTSGPSEQYF.

This chain uses TRBV10-2 with TRBJ2-5; 10 bases fit TRBD2. Germline V gives CDR1 WSHSY, CDR2 SAAADI. Unmatched junction bases numbered 8, after V lost 2 bases and J lost 5 bases. This CDR3 contains 16 residues. The CDR3 loop reads CASSEIPSGSGETQYF. The CDR3 nucleotides are TGCGCCAGCAGTGAGATCCCTAGCGGGAGCGGGGAGACCCAGTACTTC.

The chain has TRBV15 and TRBJ1-1; a possible D gene is TRBD1 (5 bases). The CDR3 extends over 15 amino acids. The germline gives CDR1 LNHNV, CDR2 YYDKDF (reference sequence). The ends were cut back, 1 base at V and 4 bases at J, with 13 bases in the middle. The CDR3 DNA reads as TGTGCCACCAGCAGAGTTTCGGCAGGGCGCACTGAAGCTTTCTTT. Its protein product is CATSRVSAGRTEAFF.

The sample holds a few counts of this clone. The rearrangement uses TRBV28 and TRBJ2-1; tentative D call: TRBD2 (5 bases). V was trimmed by 11 bases and J by 0 bases, leaving 26 bases between them. In germline, CDR1 is MDHEN, CDR2 SYDVKM. CDR3 length: 18 amino acids. CDR3 DNA sequence: TGTGCCGCACTCCCTTATTTAGGGTGGGAGTCCTCCTACAATGAGCAGTTCTTC. It yields the protein CAALPYLGWESSYNEQFF. Looking up the rest from reference TRBV28 and TRBJ2-1 gives the full variable domain: DVKVTQSSRYLVKRTGEKVFLECVQDMDHENMFWYRQDPGLGLRLIYFSYDVKMKEKGDIPEGYSVSREKKERFSLILESASTNQTSMYLCAALPYLGWESSYNEQFFGPGTRLTVL.